The 25 T cell receptor beta chains listed next were all sequenced from one sample in a study of blood T cells in healthy people across ages. For the second PCR, which ran for roughly 6 to 12 cycles, a sample-barcoded 5' primer and a J-beta primer mix were used. TCRdb reanalysed the 5' RACE reads using MiXCR and keeps one entry per CDR3 protein. The sample has roughly 1,700,000 distinct CDR3 sequences; 28% are singletons. The sequenced material came from blood. All receptors come from a woman aged 25 to 39 in good health.

This CDR3 reads CASSQKRETQYF. The CDR3 DNA is TGTGCCAGCAGCCAGAAGAGGGAGACCCAGTACTTC. The chain carries TRBV14 and TRBJ2-5; D is unclear. Germline V lookup: CDR1 SGHDN, CDR2 FVKESK. Trimming cost V 3 bases and J 5 bases, with 7 bases left between them. The CDR3 runs to 12 residues. The full variable domain, completed using reference TRBV14 and TRBJ2-5, is EAGVTQFPSHSVIEKGQTVTLRCDPISGHDNLYWYRRVMGKEIKFLLHFVKESKQDESGMPNNRFLAERTGGTYSTLKVQPAELEDSGVYFCASSQKRETQYFGPGTRLLVL.

This clonotype was counted ten times or more. V usage is TRBV24-1 and J usage is TRBJ2-7; TRBD1 is a possible D gene (6 bases). There are 13 residues in the CDR3. Trimming left V 5 bases short and J 2 bases short, with 9 bases between. Per germline, CDR1 KGHDR and CDR2 SFDVKD. The DNA for the CDR3 is TGTGCCACCAGTGTGGGGGCCGCCTACGAGCAGTACTTC. Encoded protein: CATSVGAAYEQYF.

In this sample, this clonotype turned up a few times. This chain connects TRBV4-3 to TRBJ2-1, with 11 bases matching TRBD2. Trimming at V came to 5 bases and at J to 5 bases, leaving 5 bases not matched to a gene. Germline V CDR1 and CDR2: LGHNA, YSLEER. CDR3 length equals 15 residues. The CDR3 sequence is CASSIGTSGNNEQFF. DNA of the CDR3: TGCGCCAGCAGCATCGGGACTAGCGGAAACAATGAGCAGTTCTTC.

For this clonotype: At one of its ends the junction is not consistent with the germline gene, which may arise from a read error. This rearrangement joins TRBV7-7 to TRBJ2-7; tentatively, D is TRBD2 (6 bases). The CDR3 covers 13 residues. Germline V lookup: CDR1 SSHAT, CDR2 FNYEAQ (reference sequence). CDR3 amino acids: CASSPVLAYEQYF. CDR3 DNA: TGTGCCAGCAGCCCCGTACTAGCCTATGAGCAGTACTTC.

This clonotype was seen a few times. V and J are TRBV7-6 and TRBJ2-5; D is perhaps TRBD1 (7 bases). Germline assignment: CDR1 SGHVS and CDR2 FNYEAQ. The CDR3 runs to 13 residues. Trimming stripped 5 bases from V and 6 bases from J, with 13 bases between. CDR3 loop: CASSQGGGKTQYF. The DNA of the CDR3 is TGTGCCAGCAGCCAGGGGGGAGGAAAGACCCAGTACTTC.

The chain is built from TRBV27 and TRBJ2-7, with 8 bases that match TRBD1. Germline V gene data show CDR1 as MNHEY and CDR2 as SMNVEV (reference sequence). This CDR3 has 15 amino acids. The V segment lost 4 bases and the J segment 3 bases; nucleotides outside the gene matches: 8. The DNA for the CDR3 is TGTGCCAGCAGTTACGGGACAGGCGGTATCTACGAGCAGTACTTC. It codes for CASSYGTGGIYEQYF.

Turning to this clonotype: The junction differs from germline at one of its ends, possibly a read error. The V and J genes are TRBV7-2 and TRBJ2-6, with TRBD2 identical over 9 bases. Germline lookup yields CDR1 SGHTA and CDR2 FQGNSA. The CDR3 is 19 residues long. The CDR3 coding sequence is TGTGCCAGCAGCTTAGGACTAGCGGCAACCGGGGGTGGGGCCAACGTCCGGACTTTC. Its protein is CASSLGLAATGGGANVRTF.

This clonotype occurred a few times. V gene TRBV7-9 combines with J gene TRBJ2-7; D remains ambiguous. The CDR3 contains 14 residues. Trimming cost V 5 bases and J 2 bases, with 13 bases left between them. Germline CDR1 reads SEHNR; CDR2 reads FQNEAQ (reference sequence). The CDR3 protein is CASSPEGLTYEQYF. The CDR3 DNA is TGTGCCAGCAGCCCAGAAGGCCTCACCTACGAGCAGTACTTC.

This clonotype occurred a few times. This chain links TRBV20-1 with TRBJ2-3, with D possibly being TRBD1 or TRBD2 (6 bases each). The germline V and J ends were trimmed by 7 bases and 4 bases, with 18 bases remaining between them. CDR1 and CDR2 from the germline V gene are DFQATT and SNEGSKA (reference sequence). The CDR3 length is 14 residues. The CDR3: CSVLGGYSPDTQYF. CDR3 nucleotides: TGCAGTGTCTTAGGGGGGTATTCACCAGATACGCAGTATTTT.

Only a few counts were recorded for this clonotype. The CDR3 loop reads CATSDSRDQETQYF. Written as DNA, the CDR3 is TGTGCCACCAGTGATAGCAGGGACCAAGAGACCCAGTACTTC. The chain joins TRBV24-1 to TRBJ2-5; D is possibly TRBD1 (5 bases). The CDR3 consists of 14 residues. Germline V lookup: CDR1 KGHDR, CDR2 SFDVKD. Trimming removed 3 bases at V and 0 bases at J, with 7 bases between.

The chain recombines TRBV30 with TRBJ1-1; unclear D gene. CDR3 length: 11 amino acids. Germline values: CDR1 GTSNPN, CDR2 SVGIG (reference sequence). Trimming shortened V by 2 bases and J by 1 base, and 2 bases separated the two germline ends. The CDR3 sequence is CAWSTNTEAFF. DNA for the CDR3: TGTGCCTGGAGTACGAACACTGAAGCTTTCTTT. The full variable domain, with the rest looked up from reference TRBV30 and TRBJ1-1, is SQTIHQWPATLVQPVGSPLSLECTVEGTSNPNLYWYRQAAGRGLQLLFYSVGIGQISSEVPQNLSASRPQDRQFILSSKKLLLSDSGFYLCAWSTNTEAFFGQGTRLTVV.

V usage is TRBV5-6 and J usage is TRBJ1-2; D is ambiguous. CDR1 and CDR2 from the germline V gene are SGHDT and YYEEEE. The CDR3 loop spans 12 amino acids. Trimming removed 0 bases from V and 8 bases from J, with 8 bases in between. The CDR3 reads CASSLDGEGYTF. CDR3 bases: TGTGCCAGCAGCTTGGATGGGGAAGGCTACACCTTC. Variable domain in full (rest from reference TRBV5-6 and TRBJ1-2): DAGVTQSPTHLIKTRGQQVTLRCSPKSGHDTVSWYQQALGQGPQFIFQYYEEEERQRGNFPDRFSGHQFPNYSSELNVNALLLGDSALYLCASSLDGEGYTFGSGTRLTVV.

The V and J genes are TRBV28 and TRBJ2-7; D is ambiguous. There are 13 residues in the CDR3. The V end lost 5 bases, the J end lost 6 bases, and 14 bases lay between the germline ends. CDR1 is MDHEN, CDR2 SYDVKM, per germline. CDR3 amino acids: CASSAQPLGEQYF. The CDR3, as DNA: TGTGCCAGCAGTGCCCAGCCCCTTGGCGAGCAGTACTTC.

The chain links TRBV12-3 or TRBV12-4 to TRBJ1-5; D unclear. There are 16 residues in the CDR3. V lost 3 bases, J lost 0 bases, and 12 bases lay in between. This CDR3 reads CASSFFGRTSNQPQHF. For the CDR3, the DNA is TGTGCCAGCAGTTTTTTCGGAAGGACTAGCAATCAGCCCCAGCATTTT.

The chain combines TRBV12-3 or TRBV12-4 with TRBJ1-5; possible D gene TRBD1, 5 bases. V lost 10 bases, J lost 4 bases, and 17 bases lay in between. CDR3 length equals 14 residues. CDR3 in amino acids: CANRLEGINQPQHF. The CDR3 DNA is TGTGCCAACAGACTGGAGGGGATTAATCAGCCCCAGCATTTT.

This clonotype was seen repeatedly, ten times or more. This sequence joins TRBV28 and TRBJ1-2; TRBD1 matches 7 bases. V was pared by 5 bases and J by 4 bases, with 10 bases of the junction left unmatched. CDR3 length: 15 amino acids. CDR1 is MDHEN and CDR2 is SYDVKM in the germline V gene. CDR3 nucleotides: TGTGCCAGCAGTCGCTTTCGGGACAGACCCTATGGCTACACCTTC. Its translation: CASSRFRDRPYGYTF.

The chain recombines TRBV6-1 with TRBJ2-3; D tentatively reads TRBD1 or TRBD2 (5 bases each). Between the trimmed V and J ends, which lost 7 bases and 2 bases, there was a span of 19 bases. The CDR3 has 16 residues. Germline V gives CDR1 MNHNS, CDR2 SASEGT. CDR3 residues: CASIRKGPSSTDTQYF. The CDR3 DNA reads TGTGCCAGCATCCGAAAGGGACCATCATCCACAGATACGCAGTATTTT.

This clonotype has only a few counts. The rearrangement joins TRBV5-1 to TRBJ2-2; D is possibly TRBD2 (6 bases). CDR3 length: 16 amino acids. V was cut by 4 bases and J by 10 bases, with 23 bases left in between. Germline assignment: CDR1 SGHRS and CDR2 YFSETQ. The CDR3 nucleotides read TGCGCCAGCAGCCCGAGGCAGGGAGGTCGACAAGAGGAGCTGTTTTTT. Translating it yields CASSPRQGGRQEELFF.

CDR3 in amino acids: CASSLQGLRTDTQYF. CDR3 nucleotide sequence: TGTGCCAGCAGCTTACAGGGGTTGCGCACAGATACGCAGTATTTT. V and J are TRBV7-8 and TRBJ2-3, with D possibly matching TRBD1 (6 bases). The CDR3 extends over 15 amino acids. CDR1 and CDR2 from the germline V gene are SGHVS and FQNEAQ. V lost 2 bases and J lost 1, with 10 bases in between.

The chain employs TRBV18 and TRBJ2-3; D is perhaps TRBD2 (5 bases). From germline, CDR1 is KGHSH and CDR2 LQKENI. Trimming stripped 1 base from V and 4 bases from J, with 18 bases between. The CDR3 totals 17 residues. This chain's CDR3 is CASSPRNSVSPADTQYF. DNA of the CDR3: TGTGCCAGCTCACCACGTAATAGCGTATCTCCCGCAGATACGCAGTATTTT. The entire variable domain, with the rest obtained from reference TRBV18 and TRBJ2-3, is as follows: NAGVMQNPRHLVRRRGQEARLRCSPMKGHSHVYWYRQLPEEGLKFMVYLQKENIIDESGMPKERFSAEFPKEGPSILRIQQVVRGDSAAYFCASSPRNSVSPADTQYFGPGTRLTVL.

The rearrangement uses TRBV20-1 and TRBJ1-2; a possible D gene is TRBD1 (6 bases). Trimming cost V 6 bases and J 2 bases, with 13 bases left between them. Germline loops: CDR1 DFQATT, CDR2 SNEGSKA (reference sequence). This CDR3 has 13 residues. CDR3 sequence: CSAPGARNYGYTF. The CDR3 DNA is TGCAGTGCCCCAGGGGCTAGGAACTATGGCTACACCTTC.

This chain links TRBV7-9 with TRBJ2-3; either TRBD1 or TRBD2 may fit D (5 bases each). The CDR3 loop spans 15 amino acids. Deletions cut 7 bases from V and 1 base from J, with 15 bases between. The germline V gene encodes CDR1 SEHNR and CDR2 FQNEAQ (reference sequence). CDR3 DNA sequence: TGTGCCAGCACCCAAAGAAGGGACGGCACAGATACGCAGTATTTT. Translating gives CASTQRRDGTDTQYF.

The chain employs TRBV7-2 and TRBJ2-4; D may be TRBD2 (6 bases). This CDR3 contains 13 residues. Trimming took off 5 bases at V and 10 bases at J, with 15 bases between the two ends. Germline CDR1 reads SGHTA; CDR2 reads FQGNSA. The CDR3 loop is CASSGGTLQIQYF. The CDR3 coding sequence is TGTGCCAGCAGCGGCGGGACGCTCCAGATTCAGTACTTC.

This clonotype turned up a few times. The rearrangement uses TRBV6-6 and TRBJ2-1; D remains unclear. The CDR3 loop spans 15 amino acids. Per the germline V gene, CDR1 is MNHNY and CDR2 is SVGAGI (reference sequence). V lost 0 bases and J 3 bases, leaving 9 bases between the germline ends. As DNA, the CDR3 is TGTGCCAGCAGTTACTCTATCCGGATCTACAATGAGCAGTTCTTC. This gives the protein CASSYSIRIYNEQFF.

In nucleotides, the CDR3 is TGTGCCAGCAGCTTAGCGGGGGACTCATTCTACGAGCAGTACTTC. This translates into CASSLAGDSFYEQYF. This rearrangement joins TRBV7-2 to TRBJ2-4, with D tentatively TRBD2 (6 bases). The J call may be in error: the DNA end matches TRBJ2-7 better. The CDR3 spans 15 residues. Germline V lookup: CDR1 SGHTA, CDR2 FQGNSA.